This T cell receptor (beta chain) was sequenced during a study of memory CD4+ T cells and cytomegalovirus serostatus. Single viable CD3+CD4+CD8-CD45RO+ cells were sorted as the memory CD4+ T cells. Generated by immunoSEQ multiplex PCR, the TCRdb table keeps only in-frame clones and is missing some. The table has approximately 51,000 clones, around 74% seen once; the top ten hold 1.2%. Specimen: memory CD4+ T cells from blood. This receptor was taken from an adult in good health and CMV-seropositive.

CDR3 loop: CASSLGDRPTNEKLFF. The CDR3 nucleotides read TGTGCCAGCAGCTTAGGGGACAGACCAACTAATGAAAAACTGTTTTTT. The V call is TRBV7-9, the J call TRBJ1-4; TRBD1 aligns across 7 bases. Germline V CDR1 and CDR2: SEHNR, FQNEAQ (reference sequence). This CDR3 has 16 residues. V was clipped by 1 base and J by 0 bases; unmatched bases: 2.